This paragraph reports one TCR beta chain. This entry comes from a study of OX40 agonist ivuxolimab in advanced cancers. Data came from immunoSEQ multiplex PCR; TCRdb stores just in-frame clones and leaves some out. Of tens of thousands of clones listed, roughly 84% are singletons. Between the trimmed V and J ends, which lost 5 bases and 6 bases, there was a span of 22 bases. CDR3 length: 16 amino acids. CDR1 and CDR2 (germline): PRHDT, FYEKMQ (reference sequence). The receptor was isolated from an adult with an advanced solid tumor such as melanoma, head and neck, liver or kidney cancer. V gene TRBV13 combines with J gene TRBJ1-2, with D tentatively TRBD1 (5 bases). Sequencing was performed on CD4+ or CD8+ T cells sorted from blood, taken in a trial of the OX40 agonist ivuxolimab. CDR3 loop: CASSQAGRELGDGYTF. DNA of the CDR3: TGTGCCAGCAGCCAGGCCGGACGCGAGTTGGGGGATGGCTACACCTTC.